The next 24 T cell receptor beta chains were all read from a single sample in a study of blood T cell repertoires in COVID-19. Data came from immunoSEQ multiplex PCR; TCRdb stores just in-frame clones and leaves some out. The data contain about 480,000 clones, about 91% of them singletons. Material: peripheral blood. These receptors came from a woman aged 50 to 60 with COVID-19, enrolled during active disease.

This sequence joins TRBV5-6 and TRBJ1-1; D call uncertain. This CDR3 region has 12 residues. V was clipped by 2 bases and J by 6 bases, with 8 bases between them. Germline V lookup: CDR1 SGHDT, CDR2 YYEEEE. For the CDR3, the DNA is TGTGCCAGCAGCTTCGCGACATCTGAAGCTTTCTTT. Protein sequence: CASSFATSEAFF.

The chain has TRBV27 and TRBJ2-7; 8 bases map to TRBD1. Germline V gene sequence: CDR1 MNHEY, CDR2 SMNVEV (reference sequence). This CDR3 has 15 residues. Trimming took 6 bases from V and 6 from J; bases not matched to a gene: 13. Here the CDR3 reads CASSLDGQGVGEQYF. DNA of the CDR3: TGTGCCAGCAGCCTAGACGGACAGGGCGTCGGCGAGCAGTACTTC.

This chain links TRBV7-3 with TRBJ1-6; 8 bases fit TRBD1. The trim removed 2 bases at V and 8 bases at J, leaving 8 bases unmatched. The V gene's germline CDR1 is SGHTA and CDR2 FQGTGA. This CDR3 region has 16 residues. CDR3 nucleotide sequence: TGTGCCAGCAGCTTAGCAGGGGGCAGTACTCATTCACCCCTCCACTTT. Translated, it gives CASSLAGGSTHSPLHF. The variable domain in full, completed from reference TRBV7-3 and TRBJ1-6, reads GAGVSQTPSNKVTEKGKYVELRCDPISGHTALYWYRQSLGQGPEFLIYFQGTGAADDSGLPNDRFFAVRPEGSVSTLKIQRTERGDSAVYLCASSLAGGSTHSPLHFGNGTRLTVT.

This rearrangement joins TRBV2 to TRBJ1-6; D not resolved. The CDR3 has 11 residues. CDR1 and CDR2 (germline): SNHLY, FYNNEI. Trimming removed 5 bases at V and 7 bases at J, with 3 bases between. DNA for the CDR3: TGTGCCAGCAGTCTCAATTCACCCCTCCACTTT. Residues: CASSLNSPLHF.

The genes are TRBV4-1 and TRBJ1-1; possibly TRBD1 for D (5 bases). CDR3 length: 16 amino acids. Trimming cost V 0 bases and J 1 base, with 12 bases left between them. Germline values: CDR1 MGHRA, CDR2 YSYEKL. CDR3 residues: CASSQDRGRANTEAFF. The CDR3 DNA is TGCGCCAGCAGCCAAGATAGGGGCAGGGCGAACACTGAAGCTTTCTTT.

The rearrangement links TRBV19 to TRBJ2-7, with a weak D call TRBD2 (6 bases). Per germline, CDR1 LNHDA and CDR2 SQIVND (reference sequence). Trimming took off 1 base at V and 2 bases at J, with 12 bases between the two ends. The CDR3 totals 15 residues. The CDR3 reads CASSIGAEGPYEQYF. Here the CDR3 DNA reads TGTGCCAGTAGTATAGGGGCGGAGGGGCCCTACGAGCAGTACTTC.

With respect to this clone: The junction differs from germline at one of its ends, possibly a read error. The rearrangement joins TRBV28 to TRBJ2-3; possible D gene TRBD2, 7 bases. This CDR3 is 16 amino acids long. Germline V lookup: CDR1 MDHEN, CDR2 SYDVKM. The DNA for the CDR3 is TGTGTCAGCAGTTTATGGGGGGGGCGGGGCACAGATACGCAGTATTTT. Translation: CVSSLWGGRGTDTQYF. Together with reference TRBV28 and TRBJ2-3, the CDR3 gives the full variable domain: DVKVTQSSRYLVKRTGEKVFLECVQDMDHENMFWYRQDPGLGLRLIYFSYDVKMKEKGDIPEGYSVSREKKERFSLILESASTNQTSMYLCVSSLWGGRGTDTQYFGPGTRLTVL.

The rearrangement links TRBV24-1 to TRBJ2-5; the D gene is possibly TRBD1 (5 bases). Trimming stripped 3 bases from V and 5 bases from J, with 9 bases between. The V gene's germline CDR1 is KGHDR and CDR2 SFDVKD. This CDR3 has 13 amino acids. The DNA for the CDR3 is TGTGCCACCAGTGATCCCTACAGGGAGACCCAGTACTTC. Protein: CATSDPYRETQYF.

This clone occurred many times. The chain uses TRBV5-1 and TRBJ1-4; 7 nucleotides match TRBD1. The CDR3 spans 14 residues. Germline assignment: CDR1 SGHRS and CDR2 YFSETQ. The ends lost 1 base at V and 7 bases at J; junction bases unmatched: 4. The CDR3 spells CASSLTGVFEKLFF. CDR3 nucleotide sequence: TGCGCCAGCAGCTTGACAGGGGTTTTTGAAAAACTGTTTTTT.

The genes are TRBV5-5 and TRBJ2-5; TRBD2 is a possible D gene (7 bases). Germline lookup yields CDR1 SGHKS and CDR2 YYEKEE (reference sequence). The CDR3 has 15 amino acids. V gave up 4 bases and J gave up 0 bases, with 13 bases separating them. The CDR3 sequence is CASSRGAGNQETQYF. The CDR3 region has the DNA TGTGCCAGCAGCCGGGGGGCCGGGAACCAAGAGACCCAGTACTTC. Combining the CDR3 with reference TRBV5-5 and TRBJ2-5 gives the whole variable domain DAGVTQSPTHLIKTRGQQVTLRCSPISGHKSVSWYQQVLGQGPQFIFQYYEKEERGRGNFPDRFSARQFPNYSSELNVNALLLGDSALYLCASSRGAGNQETQYFGPGTRLLVL.

CDR3 region: CASAAGGLSSTDTQYF. The CDR3 bases are TGTGCCAGCGCGGCGGGGGGCCTGTCTAGCACAGATACGCAGTATTTT. V gene TRBV2 combines with J gene TRBJ2-3, with TRBD2 matching 8 bases. After removal of 8 bases from V and 0 bases from J, the junction contained 10 bases not matched to a gene. The germline CDR1 and CDR2 sequences are SNHLY and FYNNEI. This CDR3 is built from 16 residues.

This clone showed up just once. The chain is built from TRBV21-1 and TRBJ1-1; the table calls TRBD1, which could not be checked here. TRBV21-1 is a pseudogene segment. The length of the CDR3 is 18 residues. The CDR3 nucleotides are TGTGCCAGCAGCACCCGCCCCGGGACAGGGGTCGTGAACACTGAAGCTTTCTTT. Protein: CASSTRPGTGVVNTEAFF.

The sample holds a few counts of this clone. The rearrangement links TRBV19 to TRBJ1-6; TRBD1 matches at 9 bases. Germline V gene lookup returns CDR1 LNHDA and CDR2 SQIVND (reference sequence). The V gene end was trimmed by 8 bases and the J gene end by 9 bases; junction bases not matched to a gene: 8. The CDR3 loop spans 14 amino acids. CDR3 nucleotides: TGTGCCAGTTCGGAGGGACAGGGTCGTTCACCCCTCCACTTT. Translation gives CASSEGQGRSPLHF.

V usage is TRBV7-2 and J usage is TRBJ1-1; TRBD1 matches at 7 bases. The V gene end was trimmed by 4 bases and the J gene end by 0 bases; junction bases not matched to a gene: 14. In germline, CDR1 is SGHTA, CDR2 FQGNSA. The CDR3 runs 18 residues. CDR3 nucleotides: TGTGCCAGCAGCTCTCCGTTCGGCTCCGGGACAGTGAACACTGAAGCTTTCTTT. Residues: CASSSPFGSGTVNTEAFF.

The gene calls are TRBV3-1 (or the pseudogene TRBV3-2) and TRBJ1-2, with unresolved D. Trimming shortened V by 4 bases and J by 6 bases, and 15 bases separated the two germline ends. Germline CDR1 is LGHDT and CDR2 is YNNKEL (reference sequence). The CDR3 has 14 residues. CDR3 nucleotides: TGTGCCAGCAGCCGAACAGATCCTCTTCATGGCTACACCTTC. It encodes CASSRTDPLHGYTF.

The gene calls are TRBV18 and TRBJ2-7; a possible D gene is TRBD2 (5 bases). V was pared by 3 bases and J by 6 bases, with 12 bases between. The CDR3 sequence is 13 residues long. CDR1 KGHSH and CDR2 LQKENI come from the germline V gene. The CDR3 DNA is TGTGCCAGCTCACCGGGTCCCCGGGGCGAGCAGTACTTC. It codes for CASSPGPRGEQYF. Drawing the rest from reference TRBV18 and TRBJ2-7, the complete variable domain is NAGVMQNPRHLVRRRGQEARLRCSPMKGHSHVYWYRQLPEEGLKFMVYLQKENIIDESGMPKERFSAEFPKEGPSILRIQQVVRGDSAAYFCASSPGPRGEQYFGPGTRLTVT.

This clone has only a few counts. CDR3 DNA: TGTGCCAGCAGCCCGGACTTCGCGGAACACAATGAGCAGTTCTTC. This translates into CASSPDFAEHNEQFF. The chain couples TRBV7-9 to TRBJ2-1, with a tentative D call TRBD2 (5 bases). The germline V gene has CDR1 SEHNR and CDR2 FQNEAQ (reference sequence). The CDR3 is made up of 15 amino acids. V lost 5 bases and J lost 5, with 16 bases in between.

This chain connects TRBV11-2 to TRBJ1-2; 10 positions agree with TRBD1. In germline, CDR1 is SGHAT, CDR2 FQNNGV. V lost 6 bases, J lost 7 bases, and 8 bases stayed unmatched. This CDR3 region has 14 residues. Here the CDR3 DNA reads TGTGCCAGCAGTCGGGACAGGGGAATAAGTGGCTACACCTTC. Encoded protein: CASSRDRGISGYTF.

The chain couples TRBV5-5 to TRBJ1-6, with a possible D match to TRBD1 (5 bases). The CDR3 runs 14 residues. Trimming left V 4 bases short and J 6 bases short, with 11 bases between. The germline CDR1 and CDR2 sequences are SGHKS and YYEKEE (reference sequence). CDR3 nucleotides: TGTGCCAGCAGCGCGAGACAGATTAATTCACCCCTCCACTTT. Protein sequence: CASSARQINSPLHF.

The chain couples TRBV10-3 to TRBJ1-5; D remains unclear. Germline V gives CDR1 ENHRY, CDR2 SYGVKD. CDR3 size: 13 residues. Trimming pared 6 bases from V and 5 bases from J, leaving 11 bases between. In DNA form, the CDR3 reads TGTGCCATCAGGGACTTAGCAGATCAGCCCCAGCATTTT. Its protein product is CAIRDLADQPQHF.

V usage is TRBV19 and J usage is TRBJ1-4; maybe TRBD1 (5 bases). CDR3 length: 15 residues. Trimming took 1 base from V and 0 from J, leaving 6 bases between them. Looked up from germline, CDR1 is LNHDA and CDR2 is SQIVND (reference sequence). CDR3 protein: CASSIGGATNEKLFF. The CDR3 DNA reads TGTGCCAGTAGTATAGGGGGGGCAACTAATGAAAAACTGTTTTTT.

The rearrangement joins TRBV5-1 to TRBJ2-7; 16 bases are a match to TRBD2. The CDR3 consists of 17 residues. Germline V CDR1 and CDR2: SGHRS, YFSETQ. V was clipped by 4 bases and J by 3 bases; unmatched bases: 7. The CDR3 sequence is CASSPGLAGGYGYEQYF. DNA of the CDR3: TGCGCCAGCAGCCCGGGACTAGCGGGGGGGTACGGCTACGAGCAGTACTTC. Complete variable domain (other parts from reference TRBV5-1 and TRBJ2-7): KAGVTQTPRYLIKTRGQQVTLSCSPISGHRSVSWYQQTPGQGLQFLFEYFSETQRNKGNFPGRFSGRQFSNSRSEMNVSTLELGDSALYLCASSPGLAGGYGYEQYFGPGTRLTVT.

The rearrangement joins TRBV7-9 to TRBJ1-1, with 7 bases fitting TRBD1. Unmatched junction bases numbered 2, after V lost 0 bases and J lost 1 base. This CDR3 contains 15 residues. CDR1 and CDR2 from the germline V gene are SEHNR and FQNEAQ (reference sequence). The CDR3 region has the DNA TGTGCCAGCAGCTTAGCGGCAGGGGGGAACACTGAAGCTTTCTTT. This codes for CASSLAAGGNTEAFF.

The chain has TRBV6-1 and TRBJ2-3; TRBD1 agrees at 7 bases. Germline loops: CDR1 MNHNS, CDR2 SASEGT. The CDR3 has 15 residues. With V trimmed by 2 bases and J by 2 bases, 4 bases remained unmatched. CDR3 DNA: TGTGCCAGCAGTGAACAGACAGGGATCACAGATACGCAGTATTTT. This encodes CASSEQTGITDTQYF.